A single sample gave rise to the 28 T cell receptor beta chains below, sequenced in a study of early T cells in non-severe SARS-CoV-2 infection. TCRdb itself ran the 5' RACE reads through MiXCR, one entry per CDR3 protein. This sample has about 66,000 distinct CDR3 sequences, with roughly 9.1% found just once. Material: whole blood. These receptors all come from an adult who was a healthcare worker with PCR-confirmed SARS-CoV-2 infection or an uninfected control (not recorded which).

This clonotype came up a few times. The chain couples TRBV20-1 to TRBJ2-3; 8 bases agree with TRBD1. J lost 3 bases, V lost 1 base, and 0 bases had no gene match. The CDR3 contains 13 residues. Germline V gene sequence: CDR1 DFQATT, CDR2 SNEGSKA (reference sequence). Written as DNA, the CDR3 is TGCAGTGCTAGAGGACAGGGGACAGATACGCAGTATTTT. This encodes CSARGQGTDTQYF.

V usage is TRBV20-1 and J usage is TRBJ1-6; maybe TRBD1 (5 bases). The CDR3 is made up of 13 amino acids. CDR1 and CDR2 (germline): DFQATT, SNEGSKA (reference sequence). Trimming stripped 3 bases from V and 7 bases from J, with 10 bases between. CDR3 residues: CSASRGQNSPLHF. CDR3 DNA sequence: TGCAGTGCTAGTAGGGGCCAGAATTCACCCCTCCACTTT.

The sample holds many counts of this clonotype. The chain has TRBV29-1 and TRBJ1-2; maybe TRBD1 (5 bases). The CDR3 length is 17 residues. The V gene lost 3 bases and the J gene lost 0 bases, with 20 bases spanning the gap. CDR1 is SQVTM and CDR2 is ANQGSEA in the germline V gene. The CDR3 loop is CSVDVIPREEANYGYTF. CDR3 sequence (DNA): TGCAGCGTTGACGTGATTCCCAGGGAGGAAGCTAACTATGGCTACACCTTC.

This clonotype was recorded at least ten times. The genes are TRBV7-3 and TRBJ2-2; D is perhaps TRBD1 (5 bases). The germline V gene encodes CDR1 SGHTA and CDR2 FQGTGA. The ends were cut back, 5 bases at V and 2 bases at J, with 15 bases in the middle. This CDR3 spans 16 amino acids. CDR3 DNA sequence: TGTGCCAGCAGCCCTAGGGCTAGGGGCAACACCGGGGAGCTGTTTTTT. Protein sequence: CASSPRARGNTGELFF.

The table lists this clonotype with many counts. The chain recombines TRBV19 with TRBJ2-3; no reliable D call. CDR3 length: 14 residues. Germline CDR1 LNHDA, CDR2 SQIVND (reference sequence). The V and J ends lost 1 base and 0 bases respectively, with 5 bases between them. The CDR3 sequence is CASSIATSTDTQYF. As DNA, the CDR3 is TGTGCCAGTAGTATAGCCACTAGCACAGATACGCAGTATTTT.

This clonotype was observed a handful of times. The chain recombines TRBV5-5 with TRBJ1-1; no firm D call. V shed 3 bases and J shed 2 bases, with 11 bases lying between them. Looked up from germline, CDR1 is SGHKS and CDR2 is YYEKEE (reference sequence). This CDR3 has 14 amino acids. The chain's CDR3 is CASSSFPGNTEAFF. CDR3 coding DNA: TGTGCCAGCAGCTCGTTCCCCGGTAACACTGAAGCTTTCTTT.

This clonotype came up many times. V is TRBV28 and J is TRBJ2-2, with D possibly being TRBD2 (6 bases). V shed 2 bases and J shed 3 bases, with 7 bases lying between them. CDR3 length equals 14 residues. Germline V gene lookup returns CDR1 MDHEN and CDR2 SYDVKM. The DNA of the CDR3 is TGTGCCAGCAGTTTAGGGGGGTACACCGGGGAGCTGTTTTTT. It encodes CASSLGGYTGELFF.

The genes are TRBV7-3 and TRBJ2-1, with 8 bases matching TRBD2. Per germline, CDR1 SGHTA and CDR2 FQGTGA. Germline trimming cut 1 base from V and 6 bases from J; bases unmatched to any gene: 5. The CDR3 covers 15 residues. CDR3 residues: CASSLIAGYINEQFF. DNA for the CDR3: TGTGCCAGCAGCTTAATAGCGGGATACATCAATGAGCAGTTCTTC.

Ten or more counts support this clonotype. The rearrangement links TRBV5-4 to TRBJ1-2, with D unresolved. The CDR3 has 14 amino acids. Germline CDR1 is SGHNT and CDR2 is YYREEE (reference sequence). V shed 1 base and J shed 8 bases, with 15 bases lying between them. The CDR3 reads CASSLRGLVEGYTF. CDR3 in DNA: TGTGCCAGCAGCTTGAGAGGGTTAGTGGAAGGCTACACCTTC. The variable domain in full, completed from reference TRBV5-4 and TRBJ1-2, reads ETGVTQSPTHLIKTRGQQVTLRCSSQSGHNTVSWYQQALGQGPQFIFQYYREEENGRGNFPPRFSGLQFPNYSSELNVNALELDDSALYLCASSLRGLVEGYTFGSGTRLTVV.

The genes are TRBV19 and TRBJ1-5; D is ambiguous. V was clipped by 5 bases and J by 10 bases, with 15 bases between them. CDR1 and CDR2 from the germline V gene are LNHDA and SQIVND (reference sequence). CDR3 size: 13 residues. The CDR3 DNA sequence: TGTGCCAGTAGTGGTTCAGTTCCAAATCCCCAGCATTTT. This codes for CASSGSVPNPQHF.

The chain employs TRBV20-1 and TRBJ1-5; D might be TRBD1 (5 bases). Per germline, CDR1 DFQATT and CDR2 SNEGSKA (reference sequence). This CDR3 has 13 amino acids. With 4 bases removed from V and 5 bases from J, the gap between germline ends came to 12 bases. The CDR3 nucleotides read TGCAGTGCTAAGCGGGGCTTCGATCAGCCCCAGCATTTT. Amino acids: CSAKRGFDQPQHF.

The rearrangement joins TRBV10-3 to TRBJ1-3; no reliable D call. The V end lost 3 bases, the J end lost 0 bases, and 9 bases lay between the germline ends. The CDR3 totals 15 residues. Looked up from germline, CDR1 is ENHRY and CDR2 is SYGVKD. CDR3 nucleotides: TGTGCCATCAGTGACGGGCCCAACTCTGGAAACACCATATATTTT. Amino acid sequence: CAISDGPNSGNTIYF.

This clonotype was seen at least ten times. The V and J genes are TRBV7-2 and TRBJ2-3; perhaps D is TRBD1 or TRBD2 (6 bases each). The CDR3 contains 17 residues. Trimming stripped 2 bases from V and 2 bases from J, with 17 bases between. CDR1 is SGHTA, CDR2 FQGNSA, per germline. CDR3 nucleotides: TGTGCCAGCAGCTTAAAAGGGTTGGGGGGCTCCACAGATACGCAGTATTTT. Its translation is CASSLKGLGGSTDTQYF.

This chain joins TRBV11-1 and TRBJ1-1; no firm D call. Trimming cost V 3 bases and J 0 bases, with 5 bases left between them. Germline-derived CDR1 and CDR2 are SGHAT and FQDESV (reference sequence). CDR3 length: 13 residues. The CDR3: CASSFEMNTEAFF. Here the CDR3 DNA reads TGTGCCAGCAGCTTCGAAATGAACACTGAAGCTTTCTTT.

The chain recombines TRBV30 with TRBJ2-7; TRBD2 matches at 8 bases. Germline-derived CDR1 and CDR2 are GTSNPN and SVGIG (reference sequence). The CDR3 sequence is 15 residues long. V trimming: 3 bases; J trimming: 5 bases; junction bases outside the gene matches: 12. The CDR3 DNA reads TGTGCCTGGAGGCGAACCGGGACTAGGGGCCACGAGCAGTACTTC. Translation gives CAWRRTGTRGHEQYF.

This rearrangement joins TRBV25-1 to TRBJ1-4, with unresolved D. The V gene lost 5 bases and the J gene lost 8 bases, with 9 bases spanning the gap. Per germline, CDR1 MGHDK and CDR2 SYGVNS. The CDR3 has 12 residues. The CDR3 DNA is TGTGCCAGCAGTAGATCTCAGGAAAAACTGTTTTTT. This gives the protein CASSRSQEKLFF.

This chain uses TRBV10-2 with TRBJ1-1; D unclear. The CDR3 consists of 12 residues. V was cut by 7 bases and J by 2 bases, with 8 bases left in between. Germline V gene sequence: CDR1 WSHSY, CDR2 SAAADI. Here the CDR3 reads CASNRGNTEAFF. The CDR3 DNA follows: TGCGCCAGCAACCGAGGCAACACTGAAGCTTTCTTT.

The rearrangement joins TRBV3-1 to TRBJ1-1; 7 bases align to TRBD1. Germline CDR1 LGHDT, CDR2 YNNKEL (reference sequence). The CDR3 is 13 amino acids. J was trimmed by 5 bases and V by 7 bases; bases with no gene match: 7. In DNA form, the CDR3 reads TGTGCCAGCAACCTACAGGGGAGGACTGAAGCTTTCTTT. Amino acids: CASNLQGRTEAFF. The full variable domain, with the rest looked up from reference TRBV3-1 and TRBJ1-1, is DTAVSQTPKYLVTQMGNDKSIKCEQNLGHDTMYWYKQDSKKFLKIMFSYNNKELIINETVPNRFSPKSPDKAHLNLHINSLELGDSAVYFCASNLQGRTEAFFGQGTRLTVV.

Details on this clonotype: A read error may be the cause here, since a much bigger clone is one base away. The V call is TRBV20-1, the J call TRBJ2-3; 9 bases map to TRBD2. Germline V gene sequence: CDR1 DFQATT, CDR2 SNEGSKA (reference sequence). This CDR3 has 16 residues. V lost 1 base to trimming and J lost 4 bases; unmatched junction nucleotides: 9. CDR3 amino acids: CSARGVSGRSPDTQYF. For the CDR3, the DNA is TGCAGTGCTAGAGGGGTCAGCGGGAGGTCCCCAGATACGCAGTATTTT.

This clonotype came up many times. The chain employs TRBV4-2 and TRBJ1-4; no definite D call. The germline V and J ends were trimmed by 0 bases and 9 bases, with 14 bases remaining between them. Looked up from germline, CDR1 is LGHNA and CDR2 is YNFKEQ. The CDR3 contains 15 residues. The CDR3 DNA reads as TGTGCCAGCAGCCAAGATAGGGCAGCTAGCAAAAAACTGTTTTTT. Translated: CASSQDRAASKKLFF.

This clonotype was counted at least ten times. The chain links TRBV7-3 to TRBJ2-7; no clear D gene. In germline, CDR1 is SGHTA, CDR2 FQGTGA. The CDR3 runs to 13 residues. The V gene lost 5 bases and the J gene lost 5 bases, with 13 bases spanning the gap. CDR3 in amino acids: CASSLSDLNEQYF. The CDR3 coding sequence is TGTGCCAGCAGCCTCTCTGATTTGAACGAGCAGTACTTC.

This clonotype has only a few counts. The chain employs TRBV16 and TRBJ2-7, with a weak D call TRBD1 (6 bases). CDR1 and CDR2 (germline): KGHSY, FQNENV. V lost 2 bases, J lost 5 bases, and 19 bases lay in between. The length of the CDR3 is 16 residues. The CDR3 nucleotides are TGTGCCAGCAGCCAACCCCGACAGACAGGTTGGGACGAGCAGTACTTC. Amino acids: CASSQPRQTGWDEQYF.

This clonotype was found many times. The V and J genes are TRBV12-3 or TRBV12-4 and TRBJ2-1, with 9 bases identical to TRBD1. This CDR3 comprises 14 residues. The V segment lost 3 bases and the J segment 7 bases; nucleotides outside the gene matches: 4. The CDR3 DNA sequence: TGTGCCAGCAGTTTCTGGACAGGGGAGAATGAGCAGTTCTTC. Protein sequence: CASSFWTGENEQFF.

The CDR3 loop reads CASSPLWTGGDGYTF. The CDR3 coding sequence is TGTGCCAGCTCACCGCTATGGACAGGGGGAGACGGCTACACCTTC. This chain connects TRBV18 to TRBJ1-2, with 10 bases lining up with TRBD1. Germline CDR1 reads KGHSH; CDR2 reads LQKENI. The junction had 9 bases not matched to a gene; V was cut back by 3 bases and J by 8 bases. The length of the CDR3 is 15 residues.

V is TRBV15 and J is TRBJ1-3; the D gene is possibly TRBD1 (5 bases). Trimming pared 4 bases from V and 3 bases from J, leaving 10 bases between. Per the germline V gene, CDR1 is LNHNV and CDR2 is YYDKDF (reference sequence). The CDR3 loop spans 14 amino acids. The CDR3 bases are TGTGCCACCAGCACAAGGACAATTGGAAACACCATATATTTT. It encodes CATSTRTIGNTIYF.

CDR3 in DNA: TGTGCCAGCAGTTTAGCGCAAGGACAGGGCTACTCTGGGGCCAACGTCCTGACTTTC. This gives the protein CASSLAQGQGYSGANVLTF. The gene calls are TRBV12-3 or TRBV12-4 and TRBJ2-6; 8 bases line up with TRBD1. The junction had 7 bases not matched to a gene; V was cut back by 0 bases and J by 0 bases. The CDR3 is 19 residues long.

This clonotype was recorded at least ten times. This chain uses TRBV6-5 with TRBJ1-1; perhaps TRBD1 as D (6 bases). The germline V and J ends were trimmed by 7 bases and 8 bases, with 14 bases remaining between them. The CDR3 spans 12 residues. CDR1 and CDR2 from the germline V gene are MNHEY and SVGAGI. This chain's CDR3 is CASMGLGGEAFF. The CDR3 DNA follows: TGTGCCAGCATGGGCCTCGGGGGCGAAGCTTTCTTT.

The CDR3 region has the DNA TGTGCCAGCAGCGCGTGGACAGGGGGCAATCAGCCCCAGCATTTT. This encodes CASSAWTGGNQPQHF. This chain connects TRBV7-6 to TRBJ1-5, with TRBD1 matching 9 bases. The CDR3 loop spans 15 amino acids. Germline lookup yields CDR1 SGHVS and CDR2 FNYEAQ. V lost 5 bases, J lost 2 bases, and 4 bases stayed unmatched. The variable domain in full, with the rest retrieved from reference TRBV7-6 and TRBJ1-5, is GAGVSQSPRYKVTKRGQDVALRCDPISGHVSLYWYRQALGQGPEFLTYFNYEAQQDKSGLPNDRFSAERPEGSISTLTIQRTEQRDSAMYRCASSAWTGGNQPQHFGDGTRLSIL.